Here is one TCR beta chain with its context. Its antigen is unknown. At one end the junction does not follow the germline gene, possibly because of a read error. The entry originates in a study of vaccination and CD4 T cells after COVID-19. The treatment: roughly nine-day PBMC culture with coronavirus spike peptide pools or control peptides (ViraFEST assay). Before TCRs were sequenced, ViraFEST expanded antigen-specific T cells with peptide pools. Germline V gene data show CDR1 as SGHKS and CDR2 as YYEKEE (reference sequence). This CDR3 comprises 12 residues. Regarding the study as a whole: Spike mono-reactive clones accounted for 304 of the 307 vaccine-specific clones found in convalescent patients.

The Oncomine TCR Beta short-read assay sequenced DNA from cultured CD4+ T cells. Each CDR3 protein gets one entry after TCRdb re-called the PCR reads with MiXCR. Of roughly 14,000 distinct CDR3 sequences detected, about 50% appear once; the ten largest clones hold approximately 8.4%. The source is a human donor who had recovered from COVID-19. The chain couples TRBV5-5 to TRBJ1-1; unclear D gene. The sequences come from CD4+ T cells from blood, cultured in vitro, collected before SARS-CoV-2 vaccination. The CDR3 loop is CASSQEGTEAFF. The CDR3 DNA follows: TGCGCCAGCAGCCAAGAGGGCACTGAAGCTTTCTTT.